This T cell receptor beta chain was captured by sequencing in a study of T-cell reconstitution after alpha-beta-depleted transplantation in children. This clonotype was seen only a few times. Looked up from germline, CDR1 is MGHDK and CDR2 is SYGVNS. CDR3 size: 16 residues. Trimming pared 4 bases from V and 4 bases from J, leaving 17 bases between. Library preparation (for TCRbeta) was performed with unique molecular identifiers. TCRdb re-called the PCR reads with MiXCR, one entry per CDR3 protein. In the table there are 350,000 to 400,000 distinct CDR3 sequences, 13% of which are singletons. The source is a human donor who donated a stem cell graft to a child with Fanconi anemia. Sequenced here: PBMCs, sampled from the stem cell graft. The chain couples TRBV25-1 to TRBJ2-1, with D unclear. DNA of the CDR3: TGTGCCAGCAGTGGGTTTCAGGATTTACCTTACAATGAGCAGTTCTTC. This gives the protein CASSGFQDLPYNEQFF.